This TCR beta chain was found in a study of blood T cell repertoires in COVID-19. At the level of the study: There were acute and convalescent COVID-19 samples, and they came from the United States, Italy and Spain. PBMCs, B-cell-depleted T cells, or T cells were the source of the cDNA or gDNA that made up the material.

Methods used by the authors: From reference gene primer amplification, estimates of nucleated cell counts were derived. Generated by immunoSEQ multiplex PCR, the TCRdb table keeps only in-frame clones and is missing some. V and J calls and clone size follow that table, whereas D and trimming were derived from the DNA. This sample has about 20,000 clones, with around 79% found just once. Germline CDR1 is PRHDT and CDR2 is FYEKMQ (reference sequence). The CDR3 contains 13 residues. V dropped 5 bases and J dropped 7; count of bases not matched to a gene: 2. This receptor was taken from a man older than 75 with acute or convalescent COVID-19. The sample comprised peripheral blood. The V gene is TRBV13, the J gene TRBJ1-4; TRBD1 matches at 9 bases. CDR3 sequence: CASSRGQGEKLFF. CDR3 DNA: TGTGCCAGCAGCCGGGGACAGGGTGAAAAACTGTTTTTT.